The 10 T cell receptor beta chains below come from one sample, sequenced in a study of shared clonotypes between healthy human individuals. Here immunoSEQ multiplex PCR was the method, and the copy in TCRdb shows in-frame clones only, minus some. The sample carries roughly 380,000 clones, about 96% recorded once. The sequenced sample consisted of memory CD8+ T cells sorted from blood. Specified subset: CD45RO+ cells pooled with CCR7-negative TemRA cells. Receptor source: a man aged 25 to 40 in good health.

The gene calls are TRBV20-1 and TRBJ1-4; no clear D. With 7 bases removed from V and 0 bases from J, the gap between germline ends came to 3 bases. Germline V gene sequence: CDR1 DFQATT, CDR2 SNEGSKA (reference sequence). The CDR3 spans 11 residues. The DNA of the CDR3 is TGCAGTGGGACAACTAATGAAAAACTGTTTTTT. This codes for CSGTTNEKLFF.

The CDR3 DNA sequence: TGTGCCAGCAGCGAACAGGGGGCAATGGGTGAAGCTTTCTTT. This codes for CASSEQGAMGEAFF. The chain links TRBV25-1 to TRBJ1-1; 9 bases are shared with TRBD1. V trimming: 6 bases; J trimming: 7 bases; junction bases outside the gene matches: 9. Germline V lookup: CDR1 MGHDK, CDR2 SYGVNS. This CDR3 region has 14 residues.

This clone showed up just once. The V call is TRBV28, the J call TRBJ1-2, with D perhaps matching TRBD1 (5 bases). The CDR3 has 14 residues. The germline V gene encodes CDR1 MDHEN and CDR2 SYDVKM. Trimming removed 6 bases from V and 2 bases from J, with 13 bases in between. CDR3 coding DNA: TGTGCCAGCAGCCAGAGGGGTCTAAACTATGGCTACACCTTC. Translating gives CASSQRGLNYGYTF.

The chain couples TRBV5-4 to TRBJ1-1, with TRBD1 matching 7 bases. Germline V lookup: CDR1 SGHNT, CDR2 YYREEE (reference sequence). J gave up 0 bases and V 3 bases, and 5 bases lay outside the gene matches. The CDR3 is 15 residues long. The CDR3 bases are TGTGCCAGCAGCTCAAAGACAGGGATGAACACTGAAGCTTTCTTT. Encoded protein: CASSSKTGMNTEAFF.

The genes are TRBV6-5 and TRBJ1-4; perhaps TRBD1 as D (6 bases). This CDR3 has 15 residues. CDR1 is MNHEY and CDR2 is SVGAGI in the germline V gene. Trimming removed 1 base at V and 0 bases at J, with 6 bases between. The CDR3 loop reads CASSYYRATNEKLFF. The CDR3 DNA sequence: TGTGCCAGCAGTTACTACAGGGCAACTAATGAAAAACTGTTTTTT.

This chain uses TRBV28 with TRBJ2-1, with 8 nucleotides matching TRBD2. The V gene end was trimmed by 4 bases and the J gene end by 14 bases; junction bases not matched to a gene: 7. From germline, CDR1 is MDHEN and CDR2 SYDVKM. The CDR3 spans 12 residues. CDR3 bases: TGTGCCAGCAGTTCCCCCGGGAGGGGAGAGTTCTTC. Its translation is CASSSPGRGEFF. Complete variable domain (other parts from reference TRBV28 and TRBJ2-1): DVKVTQSSRYLVKRTGEKVFLECVQDMDHENMFWYRQDPGLGLRLIYFSYDVKMKEKGDIPEGYSVSREKKERFSLILESASTNQTSMYLCASSSPGRGEFFGPGTRLTVL.

J is TRBJ2-1 and V is TRBV5-5, with D perhaps matching TRBD2 (5 bases). The V end lost 2 bases, the J end lost 6 bases, and 6 bases lay between the germline ends. This CDR3 region has 12 residues. In germline, CDR1 is SGHKS, CDR2 YYEKEE (reference sequence). The CDR3 is CASSFGVNEQFF. In DNA form, the CDR3 reads TGTGCCAGCAGCTTCGGGGTCAATGAGCAGTTCTTC.

The genes are TRBV28 and TRBJ1-4; D is undetermined. From germline, CDR1 is MDHEN and CDR2 SYDVKM. V was shortened by 5 bases and J by 10 bases, with 11 bases between the two germline ends. This CDR3 region has 12 residues. CDR3 loop: CASSPPRGKLFF. The CDR3 region has the DNA TGTGCCAGCAGTCCCCCGAGAGGAAAACTGTTTTTT.

The chain employs TRBV2 and TRBJ2-7; TRBD1 might be the D (5 bases). CDR3 size: 13 residues. V was clipped by 6 bases and J by 4 bases, with 13 bases between them. Per the germline V gene, CDR1 is SNHLY and CDR2 is FYNNEI. The CDR3 DNA is TGTGCCAGCAGCAGTCGGACACGATACGAGCAGTACTTC. Translation: CASSSRTRYEQYF.

V and J are TRBV28 and TRBJ2-1, with TRBD2 matching over 10 bases. V gave up 5 bases and J gave up 6 bases; unmatched junction bases: 7. The CDR3 extends over 15 amino acids. The germline V gene has CDR1 MDHEN and CDR2 SYDVKM. Written as DNA, the CDR3 is TGTGCCAGCAGTCCACTAGCGGGATTTCCCAATGAGCAGTTCTTC. Its protein is CASSPLAGFPNEQFF.